This entry describes one T cell receptor (beta chain). This clone was recorded only once. Its antigen has not been determined. One base away there is no much larger clone; base qualities are not given. The receptor library was made with the immunoSEQ multiplex PCR assay. For the multiplex PCR, a mixture combining 60 forward primers for TCR Vbeta segments and 13 reverse primers for TCR Jbeta segments was used. A multiplex PCR assay on genomic DNA amplified the CDR3 region of rearranged TCR beta genes. On the Illumina HiSeq System, the amplified TCR beta libraries were sequenced as 87-base-pair reads. Per the source publication's procedure: Across the 500 to 750 repertoires, a later analysis counted some 80 million unique TCR beta chains, 9.5 million to 13 million of which were shared by at least two donors. Raw reads were error-corrected and collapsed into unique sequences by a nearest-neighbor algorithm in which closely related sequences were merged to remove PCR and sequencing errors. V, D and J gene segments were assigned by aligning CDR3 sequences to IMGT reference sequences. For a sequence to be retained, a match of at least six nucleotides to both a V gene segment and a J gene segment was required. A rearrangement counted as productive if the CDR3 had no stop codons and remained in frame with V and J, and every other rearrangement counted as non-productive. CDR3 was defined by IMGT convention, running from the second conserved V-encoded cysteine to the conserved J-encoded phenylalanine. The earlier analysis of approximately 500 of the donors excluded sequences that lacked an unambiguous match to a single V gene segment. In an earlier analysis of some 590 of the donors, a V segment was called functional when productive rearrangements were above 56.7%, and segregating when the standard deviation between donors exceeded 5%. A statistical classification framework was built for diagnosing cytomegalovirus status from the catalog of TCR beta chain sequences. V and J gene assignment, in a later analysis, came from comparing TCR nucleotide sequences with IMGT/GENE-DB human TR gene sequences. A later analysis assigned CDR3 sequences and most-parsimonious VDJ recombination scenarios with the TCRdist pipeline. In a later analysis, each TCR beta chain was defined by its CDR3 amino acid sequence together with its V-gene family, and reads without a unique V-gene family were excluded. As a way to deal with suspected cross-contamination and a sequencing artifact, a later analysis dropped over 550 nucleotide sequences that were highly shared and had low generation probability. A later analysis calculated a clonal expansion index for each public chain from normalized within-repertoire ranks of inferred template counts. In a later analysis, generation probabilities were computed with a VDJ recombination model fitted to out-of-frame rearrangements, and the resulting probabilities were checked against IGoR. In a later analysis, TCR-TCR, TCR-HLA and TCR-CMV co-occurrence was scored with hypergeometric tests, and a repertoire-size bias correction was applied to TCR pairs. A later analysis estimated false discovery rates by permuting HLA or CMV assignments 20 times. A later analysis grouped co-occurring TCRs with DBSCAN, adding TCRdist sequence similarity when clustering within HLA-allele-positive subsets. Repertoires with fewer than 30,000 or more than 120,000 public chains, plus five repertoires with anomalous nucleotide sharing, were excluded from co-occurrence clustering. The table comes from immuneACCESS by way of TCRdb, which keeps in-frame sequences with V and J called. Part of the clones is missing from these tables; in studies checked, under half for an unresolved V gene and the rest for unknown reasons. That table supplies the V and J calls and clone size; D and trimming were determined from the DNA. In all, the sample holds over 110,000 clones, and 82% of those were seen once. Roughly 10% of the sample comes from the top ten.

These data originate in a study of cytomegalovirus exposure and HLA in healthy donors (dated by TCRdb to about 2017). At the level of the whole study: In an earlier analysis of roughly 590 of the donors, 276 Gb of sequence data and roughly 100 million unique TCR beta sequences from 150 million to 200 million T cells were reported. An early release that covered more than 550 HLA-typed donors contained around 300 gigabases of sequencing data and about 84 million unique TCR sequences. Of the 300 to 450 genotyped donors, 75% to 85% were placed in the genetic ancestry cluster associated with self-reported Caucasian donors. The study aimed to test whether cataloging public T cell receptors could reveal signatures of past pathogen exposure. The study used immunosequencing to profile the T cell repertoires of approximately 650 subjects and linked those repertoires to cytomegalovirus serostatus. Along with the approximately 650-subject first cohort, a separate validation cohort of over 90 different subjects was used. To predict cytomegalovirus infection status, the study brought together high-throughput TCR immunosequencing, statistical association of individual TCRs with disease status, and machine learning. A later analysis re-examined previously published TCR beta repertoires from just over 650 donors and added high-resolution HLA genotyping to investigate patterns of TCR occurrence. Rather than drawing on any new phenotypic data, the later analysis identified candidate immune exposures from TCR beta sequences and the way those sequences occurred across donors. To decide whether each TCR beta V gene segment behaved as functional or pseudogenic, an earlier analysis of 587 of the donors relied on high-throughput TCR beta sequencing. Donor age, sex, ethnicity and CMV serostatus were compiled together with the repertoire data. A later genetic analysis used genome-wide SNP genotypes for about three fifths of the 666 donors, treating that subset as a discovery cohort. Every repertoire in the discovery cohort had been generated on one and the same sequencing platform. Both class I and class II loci were covered by HLA typing, at four-digit resolution. Typing coverage differed by locus: A, B, C, DRB1 and DQB1 were typed in about 629-630 donors, DQA1 in 500 to 550, DPA1 in around 600, and DPB1 in 472. Because of strong linkage in the cohort, four to six DR-DQ haplotypes were treated as single units for association and clustering. Across some 400 genotyped donors of the cohort, an average of roughly 200,000 unique TCR beta nucleotide sequences per donor were sequenced, and roughly 17% of those sequences were non-productive.

Paper-wide results and their limitations: The only immune exposure information available for the cohort was CMV serostatus. While some public TCRs were present in many individuals, most TCR sequences turned up only very rarely across donors. Most CMV-associated TCR beta chains appeared to be HLA-restricted in a later analysis, and the HLA associations seemed to be driven largely by CMV exposure. The authors suggested that the approach could potentially be extended to other disease states and immunological phenotypes. The study listed 150 to 200 TCR beta chains as associated with cytomegalovirus. A further reported finding was that TCR beta sequences accurately predicted the HLA-A and HLA-B alleles for most subjects in the first cohort. A cluster of highly shared sequence variants was judged likely to be a technical artifact of the sequencing pipeline. Roughly uniform sequencing depth across donors was assumed in presence/absence analyses, although this assumption may not hold. Because HLA typing was missing for some donors at each locus, association tests included only the typed subset. Assigning TCR associations to individual alleles was difficult when HLA alleles, especially DR and DQ, strongly co-occurred. Several of the top co-occurrence clusters appeared to be linked to parvovirus B19, influenza, CMV and Epstein-Barr virus, according to a later analysis. This cohort had only TCR beta chains sequenced, and the lack of alpha or paired-chain data limited which features could be detected. The earlier analysis of a few hundred of the donors excluded approximately 17 rarely observed V segments, including chromosome 9 orphons, because counts were too low. In a later analysis, TCR association rates were found to vary across HLA loci, with the most associated TCRs seen for DRB1 alleles and the fewest for HLA-C alleles. In a later genetic analysis, a missense DCLRE1C variant was associated with V-gene and J-gene trimming of TCR beta chains, and the association was replicated in an independent cohort. A later genetic analysis reported fewer N-insertions in productive TCRs among donors in an Asian-associated ancestry cluster than the roughly 700-donor mean. A few of the identified cytomegalovirus-associated TCR beta chains were confirmed in vitro to be specific for cytomegalovirus antigens. In a later analysis, more than 15,000 TCR beta sequences were associated with specific HLA alleles at a false discovery rate of 0.05. In both the original and validation cohorts, the classifier was reported to diagnose cytomegalovirus status with high specificity and sensitivity. Correlated functional status among segregating V segments might reflect linkage disequilibrium, but an unknown experimental factor could not be ruled out. In a later analysis, HLA-associated TCR beta chains were found to be more clonally expanded and to have lower generation probabilities than equally common non-associated chains. In an earlier analysis of some 540 of the donors, most TCR beta V segments appeared in productive rearrangements about 90% or about 30% of the time, broadly matching IMGT annotations.

In total, more than 500 healthy bone marrow donors made up the cohort. At the time of sampling, all cohort members were nominally healthy, though unrecorded immune exposures were likely present. The donor was CMV seropositive and was included in the group of 270 or so seropositive cohort members. Every donor gave a peripheral blood sample, and the peripheral blood mononuclear cells from that sample were used for TCR beta sequencing. The Qiagen DNeasy Blood Extraction Kit was used to extract genomic DNA from the blood cell samples. Sequencing was carried out using PBMCs. The source of this sequence is a woman aged 55-70 years in good health and CMV-seropositive.

The DNA sequence is as follows: TGTGCCAGCAACAGCGGGAGAGACACCGGGGAGCTGTTTTTT. The resulting protein is CASNSGRDTGELFF. The chain employs TRBV6-1 and TRBJ2-2; 8 bases in between match TRBD2. Relative to germline, V is missing 7 bases and J is missing 3 bases, with 4 bases of the junction outside any gene match. CDR1 MNHNS and CDR2 SASEGT are derived from the germline V gene. Reading from cysteine to phenylalanine, the CDR3 counts 14 amino acids. Only CDR3 DNA remains: 42 bases, in frame from the first base.